This TCR beta chain was captured by sequencing in a study of T cell responses to AZD1222 COVID-19 vaccine. Study-wide background: Some second doses came at about 4 weeks and others at about 12 weeks; these were pooled.

Regarding the study as a whole: There were mostly white British donors and more females than males, and clonal diversity was possibly underestimated.

Profiled with immunoSEQ multiplex PCR; TCRdb holds only in-frame clones, not every one. The table records 95,000 to 150,000 clones, about nine tenths of them present only once. Per germline, CDR1 SGHKS and CDR2 YYEKEE (reference sequence). V dropped 2 bases and J dropped 5 bases, with 13 bases sitting between them. This CDR3 spans 14 amino acids. As regards this clone: The antigen is not known.

The origin of this receptor is an adult in good health. The chain couples TRBV5-5 to TRBJ1-1; D is possibly TRBD1 (5 bases). This specimen was peripheral blood, taken on day 0 of AZD1222 vaccination. This chain's CDR3 is CASSLGQGETEAFF. The CDR3 region has the DNA TGTGCCAGCAGCTTAGGGCAGGGTGAGACTGAAGCTTTCTTT.